This T cell receptor beta chain was sequenced for a study of T cell responses to AZD1222 COVID-19 vaccine. Whole-study results and caveats: It should be noted that donors were predominantly white British and more often female, and clonal diversity was possibly underestimated. CD4 TCRs associated with vaccination spanned spike, dominating at 160-218 and 743-854. Repertoires were obtained only post-peak T cell response.

The germline V gene has CDR1 MDHEN and CDR2 SYDVKM. The CDR3 has 12 amino acids. The germline V and J ends were trimmed by 6 bases and 6 bases, with 12 bases remaining between them. Sequenced by immunoSEQ multiplex PCR; TCRdb stores in-frame clones only, minus some. The sample lists some 150,000 clones, 80% to 95% occurring once. Turning to this clone: What it binds is not known.

V usage is TRBV28 and J usage is TRBJ2-7, with D perhaps matching TRBD1 (5 bases). The sample in question was peripheral blood, obtained 28 days after the second AZD1222 dose. The receptor's source is an adult who received the AZD1222 COVID-19 vaccine. CDR3 sequence reads: CASSATGIEQYF. In nucleotides, the CDR3 is TGTGCCAGCAGCGCAACAGGAATCGAGCAGTACTTC. Full variable domain (missing parts from reference TRBV28 and TRBJ2-7): DVKVTQSSRYLVKRTGEKVFLECVQDMDHENMFWYRQDPGLGLRLIYFSYDVKMKEKGDIPEGYSVSREKKERFSLILESASTNQTSMYLCASSATGIEQYFGPGTRLTVT.